One and the same sample provided the 21 T cell receptor beta chains below, sequenced in a study of blood T cell repertoires in COVID-19. Sequencing used immunoSEQ multiplex PCR; TCRdb keeps in-frame clones, though not all of them. This table has roughly 200,000 clones, just under 90% appearing once. Sequenced: PBMCs or T cells enriched from blood (not recorded which). Source of these receptors: a man aged 25 to 45 who had recovered from COVID-19.

V usage is TRBV19 and J usage is TRBJ1-2; 8 nucleotides line up with TRBD1. CDR3 length: 15 amino acids. Germline V gene data show CDR1 as LNHDA and CDR2 as SQIVND (reference sequence). The J segment lost 0 bases and the V segment lost 8 bases, leaving 8 bases of the junction unmatched. The CDR3 region is CASLTTGGSNYGYTF. For the CDR3, the DNA is TGTGCCAGTCTCACTACAGGGGGATCTAACTATGGCTACACCTTC.

This chain uses TRBV28 with TRBJ1-3, with D possibly TRBD1 on 6 matching bases. The germline V and J ends were trimmed by 3 bases and 4 bases, with 10 bases remaining between them. The CDR3 runs to 14 residues. The V gene's germline CDR1 is MDHEN and CDR2 SYDVKM. Here the CDR3 DNA reads TGTGCCAGCAGTTTTCTCGGACAGGGAAACACCATATATTTT. Protein product: CASSFLGQGNTIYF.

A single count supports this clone. V and J are TRBV6-5 and TRBJ2-1, with TRBD1 matching 9 bases. Per the germline V gene, CDR1 is MNHEY and CDR2 is SVGAGI. The junction had 5 bases not matched to a gene; V was cut back by 7 bases and J by 4 bases. This CDR3 has 14 residues. CDR3 residues: CASTPGQGYNEQFF. In DNA, the CDR3 is TGTGCCAGCACCCCCGGACAGGGGTACAATGAGCAGTTCTTC.

The chain recombines TRBV30 with TRBJ2-7; weak D call: TRBD2 (7 bases). The CDR3 runs 16 residues. Germline CDR1 reads GTSNPN; CDR2 reads SVGIG (reference sequence). Trimming stripped 0 bases from V and 0 bases from J, with 15 bases between. In DNA form, the CDR3 reads TGTGCCTGGAGTGTACGGGGGGCACTTCCCTCCTACGAGCAGTACTTC. As protein: CAWSVRGALPSYEQYF.

The chain has TRBV4-1 and TRBJ2-5; possible D gene TRBD1, 5 bases. Looked up from germline, CDR1 is MGHRA and CDR2 is YSYEKL. The length of the CDR3 is 15 residues. The germline V and J ends were trimmed by 0 bases and 4 bases, with 12 bases remaining between them. CDR3 sequence (DNA): TGCGCCAGCAGCCAAGATCTTTGGCAGGGAGAGACCCAGTACTTC. Its translation is CASSQDLWQGETQYF.

The chain has TRBV4-2 and TRBJ1-6, with 9 bases that match TRBD1. Germline V lookup: CDR1 LGHNA, CDR2 YNFKEQ. The CDR3 extends over 16 amino acids. After removal of 0 bases from V and 8 bases from J, the junction contained 5 bases not matched to a gene. CDR3 residues: CASSQDTTGGDSPLHF. CDR3 coding DNA: TGTGCCAGCAGCCAAGATACGACAGGGGGGGATTCACCCCTCCACTTT.

The chain combines TRBV5-1 with TRBJ2-2; 10 bases align to TRBD1. Trimming removed 4 bases from V and 4 bases from J; junction bases left unmatched: 4. Per germline, CDR1 SGHRS and CDR2 YFSETQ. This CDR3 spans 15 amino acids. The CDR3 bases are TGCGCCAGCAGCCCGGGGACAGGGGTCACCGGGGAGCTGTTTTTT. Residues: CASSPGTGVTGELFF.

This clone is a singleton in its sample. This chain connects TRBV6-2 or TRBV6-3 to TRBJ1-2, with TRBD1 identical over 7 bases. V lost 6 bases to trimming and J lost 5 bases; unmatched junction nucleotides: 3. The length of the CDR3 is 12 residues. The germline CDR1 and CDR2 sequences are MNHEY and SVGEGT. The CDR3 region is CASSSGQYGYTF. The CDR3 DNA sequence: TGTGCCAGCAGCTCGGGACAGTATGGCTACACCTTC.

The chain couples TRBV7-9 to TRBJ2-1; TRBD2 matches 11 bases. This CDR3 is 15 amino acids long. Trimming at V came to 5 bases and at J to 3 bases, leaving 3 bases not matched to a gene. Germline lookup yields CDR1 SEHNR and CDR2 FQNEAQ (reference sequence). The CDR3: CASSISGGVYNEQFF. The CDR3, as DNA: TGTGCCAGCAGCATTAGCGGGGGGGTCTACAATGAGCAGTTCTTC.

The chain uses TRBV2 and TRBJ1-5; 7 nucleotides align to TRBD1. In germline, CDR1 is SNHLY, CDR2 FYNNEI. Trimming at V came to 7 bases and at J to 2 bases, leaving 5 bases not matched to a gene. The length of the CDR3 is 14 residues. The CDR3 sequence is CASNLGQGNQPQHF. Written as DNA, the CDR3 is TGTGCCAGCAACCTCGGACAGGGCAATCAGCCCCAGCATTTT.

This clone was seen only once. The chain carries TRBV14 and TRBJ2-5, with 11 bases lining up with TRBD2. The length of the CDR3 is 15 residues. CDR1 is SGHDN, CDR2 FVKESK, per germline. Germline trimming cut 4 bases from V and 5 bases from J; bases unmatched to any gene: 6. The CDR3 sequence is CASSLRLAGWETQYF. The DNA of the CDR3 is TGTGCCAGCAGCCTACGACTAGCGGGGTGGGAGACCCAGTACTTC.

V gene TRBV12-5 combines with J gene TRBJ2-2; TRBD1 might be the D (5 bases). Germline V CDR1 and CDR2: LGHNT, FRNRAP. The V gene lost 6 bases and the J gene lost 4 bases, with 21 bases spanning the gap. This CDR3 has 17 amino acids. DNA of the CDR3: TGTGCTAGTGGCGCTGATGACAGCAGCGTTGGCACCGGGGAGCTGTTTTTT. It is translated as CASGADDSSVGTGELFF.

This rearrangement joins TRBV5-4 to TRBJ2-7, with TRBD1 matching over 9 bases. Germline lookup yields CDR1 SGHNT and CDR2 YYREEE (reference sequence). This CDR3 spans 15 amino acids. V trimming: 0 bases; J trimming: 2 bases; junction bases outside the gene matches: 3. The CDR3 region is CASSLGWTGAYEQYF. The CDR3, as DNA: TGTGCCAGCAGCTTGGGGTGGACAGGGGCCTACGAGCAGTACTTC.

The chain joins TRBV28 to TRBJ1-4, with D perhaps matching TRBD1 (6 bases). V was pared by 5 bases and J by 3 bases, with 10 bases between. The germline gives CDR1 MDHEN, CDR2 SYDVKM. This CDR3 has 14 residues. The DNA of the CDR3 is TGTGCCAGCAGTGGACAGCCCTCTAATGAAAAACTGTTTTTT. This sequence encodes CASSGQPSNEKLFF.

V and J are TRBV7-2 and TRBJ2-1; a weak D match, TRBD1 (6 bases). Germline-derived CDR1 and CDR2 are SGHTA and FQGNSA. Trimming cost V 7 bases and J 10 bases, with 17 bases left between them. The CDR3 covers 13 residues. The CDR3 protein is CASIQGSREEQFF. CDR3 in DNA: TGTGCCAGCATCCAGGGGTCGCGCGAGGAGCAGTTCTTC.

This chain joins TRBV9 and TRBJ2-3; 7 bases line up with TRBD1. CDR1 SGDLS and CDR2 YYNGEE come from the germline V gene. The CDR3 sequence is 14 residues long. After removal of 0 bases from V and 4 bases from J, the junction contained 2 bases not matched to a gene. CDR3 DNA sequence: TGTGCCAGCAGCGTAGAAGGGGGCCCAGATACGCAGTATTTT. Amino acids: CASSVEGGPDTQYF.

The rearrangement uses TRBV5-1 and TRBJ1-2, with 8 bases that match TRBD1. J lost 4 bases, V lost 0 bases, and 2 bases had no gene match. Per germline, CDR1 SGHRS and CDR2 YFSETQ. The CDR3 sequence is 14 residues long. This CDR3 is CASSLGQGLYGYTF. In DNA, the CDR3 is TGCGCCAGCAGCTTGGGACAGGGGCTCTATGGCTACACCTTC. The whole variable domain, remainder taken from reference TRBV5-1 and TRBJ1-2, is KAGVTQTPRYLIKTRGQQVTLSCSPISGHRSVSWYQQTPGQGLQFLFEYFSETQRNKGNFPGRFSGRQFSNSRSEMNVSTLELGDSALYLCASSLGQGLYGYTFGSGTRLTVV.

V is TRBV5-4 and J is TRBJ1-2, with TRBD1 as a possible D gene (6 bases). V shed 2 bases and J shed 9 bases, with 23 bases lying between them. This CDR3 spans 16 amino acids. The germline gives CDR1 SGHNT, CDR2 YYREEE (reference sequence). CDR3 DNA sequence: TGTGCCAGCAGCTTTTTCTTGAGGGGGGGGCTTGGGCGCTACACCTTC. Encoded protein: CASSFFLRGGLGRYTF.

The rearrangement uses TRBV19 and TRBJ1-1; D might be TRBD1 (5 bases). CDR3 length: 14 amino acids. Looked up from germline, CDR1 is LNHDA and CDR2 is SQIVND (reference sequence). Trimming took off 1 base at V and 5 bases at J, with 11 bases between the two ends. In DNA, the CDR3 is TGTGCCAGTAGTATAGGGGGGGGTAGGACTGAAGCTTTCTTT. It translates to CASSIGGGRTEAFF.

The V and J genes are TRBV5-1 and TRBJ2-5; 8 bases line up with TRBD2. The V gene end was trimmed by 4 bases and the J gene end by 0 bases; junction bases not matched to a gene: 2. Germline V gives CDR1 SGHRS, CDR2 YFSETQ. This CDR3 spans 14 amino acids. The CDR3 DNA follows: TGCGCCAGCAGCCCACTAGCGGACCAAGAGACCCAGTACTTC. Its protein is CASSPLADQETQYF.

The V gene is TRBV24-1, the J gene TRBJ2-3; D is uncertain. Germline CDR1 KGHDR, CDR2 SFDVKD. Trimming pared 3 bases from V and 10 bases from J, leaving 10 bases between. This CDR3 region has 12 residues. CDR3 DNA: TGTGCCACCAGTGATCGAGGAATCGCGCAGTATTTT. The encoded protein is CATSDRGIAQYF.